The source of this T cell receptor (beta chain) is a study of regulatory T cells in long-lasting Graves disease. This clonotype was recorded many times. Specified time point: newly diagnosed GD, antithyroid drugs for less than 3 months. PBMC RNA was the source of the TCR library. To make TCR beta libraries, researchers used iRepertoire HTBI primers and Arm-PCR of CDR3 regions. TCRdb reprocessed the multiplex PCR reads with MiXCR, giving one entry per CDR3 protein. Among some 350,000 distinct CDR3 sequences listed, about 16% were seen once. This sample was also put to use in a study of T cells in Graves' hyperthyroidism and ophthalmopathy.

Sample: peripheral blood mononuclear cells (PBMCs), taken at new diagnosis, from a patient treated with antithyroid drugs. This receptor was identified in a woman between 18 and 29 years old with Graves disease.

The CDR3 spells CASSLDGTGFDEQFF. The CDR3 DNA reads TGTGCCAGCAGCTTGGACGGGACAGGGTTCGACGAGCAGTTCTTC. The rearrangement joins TRBV5-5 to TRBJ2-1; the match to TRBD1 covers 9 bases. Germline V lookup: CDR1 SGHKS, CDR2 YYEKEE (reference sequence). After removal of 0 bases from V and 10 bases from J, the junction contained 8 bases not matched to a gene. This CDR3 contains 15 residues.